One sample yielded the 19 T cell receptor beta chains listed below, sequenced in a study of cytomegalovirus exposure and HLA in healthy donors. A multiplex PCR was run with 60 Vbeta primers and 13 Jbeta primers. Using immunoSEQ multiplex PCR, the repertoire was profiled, and TCRdb retains in-frame clones only, with some absent. The sample includes about 130,000 clones, 79% seen only once; the top ten take 6.5%. The sample was PBMCs. The receptors were gathered from a man between 35 and 55 years old in good health and CMV-seropositive.

The chain uses TRBV28 and TRBJ1-2, with TRBD1 identical over 9 bases. Germline CDR1 is MDHEN and CDR2 is SYDVKM. With V trimmed by 5 bases and J by 3 bases, 7 bases remained unmatched. CDR3 length: 15 residues. The CDR3 bases are TGTGCCAGCAGTCCGTGGACAGGGGCTTACTATGGCTACACCTTC. Translated: CASSPWTGAYYGYTF.

The J gene is TRBJ2-1, the V gene TRBV5-5; the D is unclear. V was cut by 4 bases and J by 8 bases, with 13 bases left in between. Germline CDR1 and CDR2: SGHKS and YYEKEE (reference sequence). CDR3 length: 13 residues. The CDR3 region has the DNA TGTGCCAGCAGCCCGGCGGCCCGGGATGAGCAGTTCTTC. Amino acid sequence: CASSPAARDEQFF.

This clone came up once. The chain has TRBV7-6 and TRBJ2-7; TRBD2 matches 11 bases. J gave up 5 bases and V 2 bases, and 14 bases lay outside the gene matches. Germline CDR1 and CDR2: SGHVS and FNYEAQ. The CDR3 loop spans 18 amino acids. Here the CDR3 reads CASSLLAGGPGLRDEQYF. CDR3 sequence (DNA): TGTGCCAGCAGCTTATTAGCGGGAGGGCCAGGACTTCGTGACGAGCAGTACTTC. Complete variable domain (other parts from reference TRBV7-6 and TRBJ2-7): GAGVSQSPRYKVTKRGQDVALRCDPISGHVSLYWYRQALGQGPEFLTYFNYEAQQDKSGLPNDRFSAERPEGSISTLTIQRTEQRDSAMYRCASSLLAGGPGLRDEQYFGPGTRLTVT.

The V and J genes are TRBV6-1 and TRBJ2-1; perhaps TRBD1 as D (5 bases). CDR1 is MNHNS and CDR2 is SASEGT in the germline V gene. V dropped 4 bases and J dropped 1 base, with 8 bases sitting between them. The length of the CDR3 is 14 residues. Written as DNA, the CDR3 is TGTGCCAGCAGTGGACAGTTTTCCTACAATGAGCAGTTCTTC. Its translation: CASSGQFSYNEQFF.

This sequence joins TRBV19 and TRBJ1-1; no firm D call. CDR3 length: 14 residues. Trimming removed 1 base from V and 2 bases from J, with 8 bases in between. Germline V gene data show CDR1 as LNHDA and CDR2 as SQIVND (reference sequence). This CDR3 is CASSIVFPNTEAFF. The CDR3 DNA reads TGTGCCAGTAGTATAGTATTCCCCAACACTGAAGCTTTCTTT.

This sequence joins TRBV19 and TRBJ1-4; weak D call: TRBD1 (6 bases). V shed 1 base and J shed 7 bases, with 13 bases lying between them. The CDR3 has 15 residues. Germline loops: CDR1 LNHDA, CDR2 SQIVND (reference sequence). The CDR3 loop is CASSIGDNVGEKLFF. CDR3 sequence (DNA): TGTGCCAGTAGTATAGGGGACAACGTGGGTGAAAAACTGTTTTTT.

The J gene is TRBJ1-2, the V gene TRBV27; TRBD1 matches 7 bases. The V and J ends lost 5 bases and 7 bases, in that order; junction bases with no gene match: 4. The CDR3 runs to 12 residues. CDR1 MNHEY and CDR2 SMNVEV come from the germline V gene (reference sequence). CDR3 sequence: CASSPDRAGYTF. In DNA, the CDR3 is TGTGCCAGCAGTCCAGACAGGGCTGGCTACACCTTC.

This chain links TRBV6-6 with TRBJ1-5; D is possibly TRBD1 (5 bases). The V end was cut by 8 bases, the J end by 8 bases, with 19 bases between. This CDR3 comprises 14 residues. Per the germline V gene, CDR1 is MNHNY and CDR2 is SVGAGI (reference sequence). The DNA of the CDR3 is TGTGCCAGCCACCGAGACGGTGCACAGGAGCCCCAGCATTTT. This sequence encodes CASHRDGAQEPQHF.

The rearrangement uses TRBV29-1 and TRBJ1-2; 7 bases map to TRBD1. The CDR3 has 14 amino acids. CDR1 and CDR2 from the germline V gene are SQVTM and ANQGSEA. V was pared by 6 bases and J by 0 bases, with 7 bases of the junction left unmatched. For the CDR3, the DNA is TGCAGCGTGGCCAGGGACAGCACTAACTATGGCTACACCTTC. It specifies CSVARDSTNYGYTF.

V gene TRBV11-2 combines with J gene TRBJ2-1, with a tentative D call TRBD2 (6 bases). Trimming left V 1 base short and J 10 bases short, with 17 bases between. Germline V gene lookup returns CDR1 SGHAT and CDR2 FQNNGV. The CDR3 runs 15 residues. CDR3 nucleotides: TGTGCCAGCAGCTTAGCCCGGACCCGACGGGGGGAGCAGTTCTTC. This encodes CASSLARTRRGEQFF. The whole variable domain, filled in from reference TRBV11-2 and TRBJ2-1, reads EAGVAQSPRYKIIEKRQSVAFWCNPISGHATLYWYQQILGQGPKLLIQFQNNGVVDDSQLPKDRFSAERLKGVDSTLKIQPAKLEDSAVYLCASSLARTRRGEQFFGPGTRLTVL.

In this sample, this clone turned up once. The rearrangement uses TRBV9 and TRBJ1-4; 8 bases agree with TRBD1. The junction had 12 bases not matched to a gene; V was cut back by 1 base and J by 10 bases. Per the germline V gene, CDR1 is SGDLS and CDR2 is YYNGEE. The CDR3 totals 16 residues. The DNA for the CDR3 is TGTGCCAGCAGCGTATCCGACAGGGGAGGGGTGGGAAAACTGTTTTTT. Protein sequence: CASSVSDRGGVGKLFF. The full variable domain, rest sourced from reference TRBV9 and TRBJ1-4, is DSGVTQTPKHLITATGQRVTLRCSPRSGDLSVYWYQQSLDQGLQFLIQYYNGEERAKGNILERFSAQQFPDLHSELNLSSLELGDSALYFCASSVSDRGGVGKLFFGSGTQLSVL.

This chain connects TRBV30 to TRBJ2-3, with 10 nucleotides matching TRBD2. The germline CDR1 and CDR2 sequences are GTSNPN and SVGIG (reference sequence). Unmatched junction bases numbered 3, after V lost 2 bases and J lost 1 base. CDR3 size: 15 residues. CDR3 DNA sequence: TGTGCCTGGAGTTTCGGGACTAGCGGCACAGATACGCAGTATTTT. Its protein is CAWSFGTSGTDTQYF. The whole variable domain, remainder taken from reference TRBV30 and TRBJ2-3, is SQTIHQWPATLVQPVGSPLSLECTVEGTSNPNLYWYRQAAGRGLQLLFYSVGIGQISSEVPQNLSASRPQDRQFILSSKKLLLSDSGFYLCAWSFGTSGTDTQYFGPGTRLTVL.

The CDR3 DNA sequence: TGTGCCAGCAGTTACTCGGGGCAGGGGTCCTACGAGCAGTACTTC. Its protein is CASSYSGQGSYEQYF. The J gene is TRBJ2-7, the V gene TRBV6-5; tentatively, D is TRBD1 (6 bases). The CDR3 sequence is 15 residues long. V lost 0 bases and J lost 1, with 10 bases in between. Germline V gene sequence: CDR1 MNHEY, CDR2 SVGAGI.

This chain connects TRBV29-1 to TRBJ2-1; tentative D call: TRBD1 (6 bases). Trimming removed 3 bases at V and 4 bases at J, with 13 bases between. Germline V lookup: CDR1 SQVTM, CDR2 ANQGSEA. The CDR3 spans 14 residues. Here the CDR3 DNA reads TGCAGCGTTGATCGGACAGTAAAATACAATGAGCAGTTCTTC. Translation: CSVDRTVKYNEQFF.

The chain is built from TRBV9 and TRBJ1-1; TRBD1 matches at 7 bases. The CDR3 consists of 17 residues. Germline V gene data show CDR1 as SGDLS and CDR2 as YYNGEE. J gave up 0 bases and V 0 bases, and 8 bases lay outside the gene matches. The CDR3 bases are TGTGCCAGCAGCGTAGGAGGACAGGTCGTCATGAACACTGAAGCTTTCTTT. Protein sequence: CASSVGGQVVMNTEAFF.

This clone has just a few counts. Other DNA sequences in this sample translate to the same CDR3. The chain couples TRBV30 to TRBJ2-7, with 7 positions matching TRBD2. The V segment lost 1 base and the J segment 0 bases; nucleotides outside the gene matches: 0. The CDR3 consists of 13 residues. Germline values: CDR1 GTSNPN, CDR2 SVGIG (reference sequence). The CDR3 spells CAWSGGSSYEQYF. CDR3 sequence (DNA): TGTGCCTGGAGTGGCGGGAGCTCCTACGAGCAGTACTTC.

This clone is a singleton in its sample. The gene calls are TRBV5-4 and TRBJ2-7; 9 nucleotides agree with TRBD1. V was pared by 2 bases and J by 0 bases, with 3 bases of the junction left unmatched. Germline V gene data show CDR1 as SGHNT and CDR2 as YYREEE (reference sequence). The CDR3 has 15 amino acids. The CDR3 protein is CASSFGQGPSYEQYF. The CDR3 DNA reads TGTGCCAGCAGCTTCGGACAGGGGCCCTCCTACGAGCAGTACTTC.

This chain joins TRBV11-2 and TRBJ2-1, with 7 positions matching TRBD2. With V trimmed by 3 bases and J by 1 base, 3 bases remained unmatched. Germline assignment: CDR1 SGHAT and CDR2 FQNNGV. This CDR3 is built from 15 residues. CDR3 region: CASSFGTTSYNEQFF. The CDR3 DNA reads as TGTGCCAGCAGCTTCGGGACTACATCCTACAATGAGCAGTTCTTC.

The gene calls are TRBV10-3 and TRBJ1-1; TRBD1 is a possible D gene (5 bases). Germline CDR1 is ENHRY and CDR2 is SYGVKD. Between the trimmed V and J ends, which lost 8 bases and 8 bases, there was a span of 12 bases. CDR3 length equals 11 residues. The CDR3 nucleotides are TGTGCCATCGGGGGTGGAGGGGAAGCTTTCTTT. It is translated as CAIGGGGEAFF.